This T cell receptor beta chain was observed in a study of cytomegalovirus exposure and HLA in healthy donors. TCRdb's table, derived via immunoSEQ multiplex PCR, lists solely in-frame clones and lacks some. In the table there are about 330,000 clones, roughly 87% of which are singletons. V dropped 4 bases and J dropped 5 bases, with 14 bases sitting between them. The CDR3 length is 13 residues. Germline V gives CDR1 GTSNPN, CDR2 SVGIG (reference sequence). The chain employs TRBV30 and TRBJ1-1, with TRBD1 as a possible D gene (6 bases). The receptor comes from a woman in her 30s in good health and CMV-seropositive. Sequencing input: PBMCs. The CDR3 sequence: CAWTPGTSTEAFF. DNA for the CDR3: TGTGCCTGGACCCCCGGGACATCTACTGAAGCTTTCTTT.